These 4 T cell receptor beta chains were all obtained from the same sample, sequenced in a study of blood T cell repertoires in COVID-19. TCRdb's copy holds only in-frame clones and misses some; the assay was immunoSEQ multiplex PCR. The repertoire holds about 310,000 clones, with around 90% as singletons. Sample: PBMCs or T cells enriched from blood (not recorded which). The receptor set was obtained from a man aged 55 to 70 who had recovered from COVID-19.

This rearrangement joins TRBV28 to TRBJ1-2; maybe TRBD1 (5 bases). The germline gives CDR1 MDHEN, CDR2 SYDVKM. This CDR3 spans 14 amino acids. Trimming pared 2 bases from V and 2 bases from J, leaving 9 bases between. The CDR3 DNA reads TGTGCCAGCAGTTTACCGACAGTAAACTATGGCTACACCTTC. Protein: CASSLPTVNYGYTF.

The chain joins TRBV6-5 to TRBJ2-3, with TRBD2 identical over 7 bases. V lost 2 bases and J lost 7; bases outside the gene matches: 9. The germline CDR1 and CDR2 sequences are MNHEY and SVGAGI. This CDR3 is built from 15 residues. The DNA of the CDR3 is TGTGCCAGCAGTTACAAGGCGGGAGTCGGAAATACGCAGTATTTT. This gives the protein CASSYKAGVGNTQYF.

This rearrangement joins TRBV11-2 to TRBJ2-3, with D possibly being TRBD2 (6 bases). The germline CDR1 and CDR2 sequences are SGHAT and FQNNGV. The CDR3 is made up of 15 amino acids. Trimming removed 10 bases from V and 2 bases from J, with 19 bases in between. The CDR3 nucleotides read TGTGCCACCGGCGACCGGGACTGGATCACAGATACGCAGTATTTT. This gives the protein CATGDRDWITDTQYF.

The chain uses TRBV5-1 and TRBJ2-5; 9 bases fit TRBD2. In germline, CDR1 is SGHRS, CDR2 YFSETQ. The CDR3 extends over 15 amino acids. V lost 6 bases, J lost 6 bases, and 12 bases stayed unmatched. Written as DNA, the CDR3 is TGCGCCAGCACCCCGCGGGGGGGGCTCGGACAGACCCAGTACTTC. It yields the protein CASTPRGGLGQTQYF.